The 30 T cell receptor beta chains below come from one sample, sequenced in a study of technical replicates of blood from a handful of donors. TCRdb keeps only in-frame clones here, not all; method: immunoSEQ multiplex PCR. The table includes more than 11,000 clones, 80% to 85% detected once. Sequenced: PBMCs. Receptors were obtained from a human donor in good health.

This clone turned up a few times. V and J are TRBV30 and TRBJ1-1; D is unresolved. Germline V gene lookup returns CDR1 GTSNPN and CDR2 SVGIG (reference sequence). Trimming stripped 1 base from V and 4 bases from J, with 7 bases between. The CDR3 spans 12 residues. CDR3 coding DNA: TGTGCCTGGAGTGGACTCCGCACTGAAGCTTTCTTT. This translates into CAWSGLRTEAFF.

CDR3 loop: CASSPNLQETQYF. In DNA form, the CDR3 reads TGTGCCAGCTCACCAAACCTACAAGAGACCCAGTACTTC. The chain links TRBV18 to TRBJ2-5; D is undetermined. Germline values: CDR1 KGHSH, CDR2 LQKENI. V lost 2 bases and J 2 bases, leaving 6 bases between the germline ends. The CDR3 runs 13 residues. The whole variable domain, remainder taken from reference TRBV18 and TRBJ2-5, is NAGVMQNPRHLVRRRGQEARLRCSPMKGHSHVYWYRQLPEEGLKFMVYLQKENIIDESGMPKERFSAEFPKEGPSILRIQQVVRGDSAAYFCASSPNLQETQYFGPGTRLLVL.

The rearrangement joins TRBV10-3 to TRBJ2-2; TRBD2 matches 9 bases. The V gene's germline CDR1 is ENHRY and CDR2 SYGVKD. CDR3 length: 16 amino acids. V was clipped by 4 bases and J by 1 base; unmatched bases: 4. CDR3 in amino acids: CAISVTSGGNTGELFF. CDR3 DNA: TGTGCCATCAGTGTGACTAGCGGAGGGAACACCGGGGAGCTGTTTTTT.

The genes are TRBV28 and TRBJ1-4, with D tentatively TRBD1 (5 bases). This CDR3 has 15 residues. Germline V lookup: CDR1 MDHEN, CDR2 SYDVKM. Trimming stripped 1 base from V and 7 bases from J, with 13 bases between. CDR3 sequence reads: CASSLFGGRGEKLFF. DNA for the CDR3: TGTGCCAGCAGTTTATTTGGGGGGAGGGGTGAAAAACTGTTTTTT.

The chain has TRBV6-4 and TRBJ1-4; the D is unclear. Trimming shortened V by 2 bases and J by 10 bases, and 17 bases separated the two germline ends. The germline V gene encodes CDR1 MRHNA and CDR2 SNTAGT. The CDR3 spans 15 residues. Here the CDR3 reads CASSDASGTGGKLFF. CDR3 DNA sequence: TGTGCCAGCAGTGACGCAAGCGGTACGGGCGGAAAACTGTTTTTT.

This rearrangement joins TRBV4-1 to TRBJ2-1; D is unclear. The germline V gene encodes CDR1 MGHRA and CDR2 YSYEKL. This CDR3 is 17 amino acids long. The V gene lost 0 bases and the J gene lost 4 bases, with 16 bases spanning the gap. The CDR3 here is CASSQDSTIVPYNEQFF. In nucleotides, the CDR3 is TGCGCCAGCAGCCAAGATAGCACCATCGTGCCTTACAATGAGCAGTTCTTC.

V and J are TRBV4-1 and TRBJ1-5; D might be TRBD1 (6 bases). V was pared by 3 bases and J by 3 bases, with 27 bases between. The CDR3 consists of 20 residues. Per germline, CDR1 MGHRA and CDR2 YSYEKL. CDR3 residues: CASSQKTTLTLDSANQPQHF. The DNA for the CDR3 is TGCGCCAGCAGCCAGAAAACGACCCTAACGTTGGACAGCGCCAATCAGCCCCAGCATTTT.

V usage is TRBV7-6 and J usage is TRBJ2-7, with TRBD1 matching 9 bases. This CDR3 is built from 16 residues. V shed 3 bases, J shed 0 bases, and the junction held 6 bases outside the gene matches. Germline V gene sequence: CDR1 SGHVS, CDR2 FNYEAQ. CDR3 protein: CASSFSGTGSSYEQYF. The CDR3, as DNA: TGTGCCAGCAGCTTTTCCGGGACAGGGAGCTCCTACGAGCAGTACTTC.

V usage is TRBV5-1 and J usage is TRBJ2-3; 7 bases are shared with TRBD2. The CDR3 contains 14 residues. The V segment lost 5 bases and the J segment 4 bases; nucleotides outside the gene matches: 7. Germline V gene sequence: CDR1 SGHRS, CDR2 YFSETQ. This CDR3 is CASSHRGVPDTQYF. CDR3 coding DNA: TGCGCCAGCAGTCACCGGGGGGTGCCAGATACGCAGTATTTT.

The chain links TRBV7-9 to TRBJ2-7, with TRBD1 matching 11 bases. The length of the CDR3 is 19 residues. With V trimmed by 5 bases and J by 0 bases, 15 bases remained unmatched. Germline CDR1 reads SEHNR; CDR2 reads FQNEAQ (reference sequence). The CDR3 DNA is TGTGCCAGCAGCCAAACCCGGGACAGGGGGGTGATACTCTCCTACGAGCAGTACTTC. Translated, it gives CASSQTRDRGVILSYEQYF.

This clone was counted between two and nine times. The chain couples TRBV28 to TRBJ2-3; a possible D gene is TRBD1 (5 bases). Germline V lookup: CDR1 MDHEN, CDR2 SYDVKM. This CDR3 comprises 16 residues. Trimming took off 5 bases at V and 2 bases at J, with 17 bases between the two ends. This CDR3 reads CASSPRQRLITDTQYF. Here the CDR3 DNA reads TGTGCCAGCAGTCCCCGACAGCGCCTGATCACAGATACGCAGTATTTT. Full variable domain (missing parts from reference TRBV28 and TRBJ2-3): DVKVTQSSRYLVKRTGEKVFLECVQDMDHENMFWYRQDPGLGLRLIYFSYDVKMKEKGDIPEGYSVSREKKERFSLILESASTNQTSMYLCASSPRQRLITDTQYFGPGTRLTVL.

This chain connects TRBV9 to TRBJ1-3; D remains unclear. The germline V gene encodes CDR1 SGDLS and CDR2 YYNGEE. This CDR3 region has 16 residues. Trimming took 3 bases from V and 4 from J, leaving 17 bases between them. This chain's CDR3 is CASSADPGGGGNTIYF. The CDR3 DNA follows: TGTGCCAGCAGCGCCGACCCCGGAGGCGGAGGAAACACCATATATTTT.

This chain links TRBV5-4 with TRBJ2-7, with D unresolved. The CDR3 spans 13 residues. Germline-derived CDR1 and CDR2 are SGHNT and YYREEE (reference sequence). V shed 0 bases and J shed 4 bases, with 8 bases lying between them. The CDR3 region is CASSLGELYEQYF. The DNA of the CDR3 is TGTGCCAGCAGCTTGGGAGAATTGTACGAGCAGTACTTC.

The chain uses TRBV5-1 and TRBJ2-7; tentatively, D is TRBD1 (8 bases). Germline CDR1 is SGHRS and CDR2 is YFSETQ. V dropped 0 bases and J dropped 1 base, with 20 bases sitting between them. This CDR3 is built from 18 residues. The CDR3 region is CASSLAPGGQGASYEQYF. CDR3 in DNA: TGCGCCAGCAGCTTGGCGCCGGGAGGCCAGGGGGCATCCTACGAGCAGTACTTC.

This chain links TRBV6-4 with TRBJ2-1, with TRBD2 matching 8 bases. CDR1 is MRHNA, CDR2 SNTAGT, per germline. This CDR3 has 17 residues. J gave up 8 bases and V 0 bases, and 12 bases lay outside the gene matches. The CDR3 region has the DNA TGTGCCAGCAGTGACTCGAGTCGGGGGGGGCCACGGGATGAGCAGTTCTTC. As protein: CASSDSSRGGPRDEQFF.

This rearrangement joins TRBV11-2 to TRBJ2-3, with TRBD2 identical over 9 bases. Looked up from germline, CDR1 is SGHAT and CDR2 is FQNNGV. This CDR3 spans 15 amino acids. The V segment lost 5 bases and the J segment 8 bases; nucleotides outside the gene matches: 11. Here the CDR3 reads CASSTKTGLAATQYF. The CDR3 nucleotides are TGTGCCAGCAGCACAAAAACGGGACTAGCAGCTACGCAGTATTTT.

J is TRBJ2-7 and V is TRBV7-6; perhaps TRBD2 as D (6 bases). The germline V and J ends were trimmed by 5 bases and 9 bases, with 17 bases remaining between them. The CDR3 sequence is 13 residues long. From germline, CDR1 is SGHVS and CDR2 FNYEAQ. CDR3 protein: CASSPSRGLGQYF. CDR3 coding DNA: TGTGCCAGCAGCCCTAGTCGGGGGTTAGGGCAGTACTTC.

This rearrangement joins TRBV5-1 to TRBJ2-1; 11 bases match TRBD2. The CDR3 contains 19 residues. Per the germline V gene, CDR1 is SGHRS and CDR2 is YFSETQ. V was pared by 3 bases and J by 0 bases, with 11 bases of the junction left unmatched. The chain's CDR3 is CASSYSGRVLLSSYNEQFF. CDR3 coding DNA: TGCGCCAGCAGCTATAGCGGGAGGGTCCTATTAAGCTCCTACAATGAGCAGTTCTTC.

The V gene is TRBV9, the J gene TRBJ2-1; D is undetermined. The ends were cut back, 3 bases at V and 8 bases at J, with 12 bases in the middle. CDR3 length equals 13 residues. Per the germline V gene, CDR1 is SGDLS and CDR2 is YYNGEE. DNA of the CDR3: TGTGCCAGCAGCGCCTCGGTATCGGATGAGCAGTTCTTC. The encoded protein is CASSASVSDEQFF.

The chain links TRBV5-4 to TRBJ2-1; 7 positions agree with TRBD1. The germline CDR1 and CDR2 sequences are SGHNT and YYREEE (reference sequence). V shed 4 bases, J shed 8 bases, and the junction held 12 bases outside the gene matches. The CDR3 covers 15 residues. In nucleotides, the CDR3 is TGTGCCAGCAGCCCAGTAGACAGGGTTGGCGATGAGCAGTTCTTC. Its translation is CASSPVDRVGDEQFF.

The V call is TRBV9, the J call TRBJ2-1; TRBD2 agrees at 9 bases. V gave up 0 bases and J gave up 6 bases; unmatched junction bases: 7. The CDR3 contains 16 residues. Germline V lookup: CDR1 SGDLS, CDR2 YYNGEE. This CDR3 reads CASSVVGGLAINEQFF. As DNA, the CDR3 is TGTGCCAGCAGCGTAGTCGGGGGACTAGCCATCAATGAGCAGTTCTTC.

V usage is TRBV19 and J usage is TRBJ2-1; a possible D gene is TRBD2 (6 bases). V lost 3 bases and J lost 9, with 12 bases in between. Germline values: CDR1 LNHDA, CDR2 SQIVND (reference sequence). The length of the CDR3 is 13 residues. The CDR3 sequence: CASSIGSPGEQFF. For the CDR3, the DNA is TGTGCCAGTAGTATCGGGAGCCCCGGTGAGCAGTTCTTC.

CDR3 DNA: TGCGCCAGCAGCCAAGGGCCCGCTAGCTCCTACAATGAGCAGTTCTTC. Protein: CASSQGPASSYNEQFF. V and J are TRBV4-1 and TRBJ2-1; the D is unclear. Trimming took 1 base from V and 0 from J, leaving 10 bases between them. CDR1 is MGHRA, CDR2 YSYEKL, per germline. The CDR3 loop spans 16 amino acids.

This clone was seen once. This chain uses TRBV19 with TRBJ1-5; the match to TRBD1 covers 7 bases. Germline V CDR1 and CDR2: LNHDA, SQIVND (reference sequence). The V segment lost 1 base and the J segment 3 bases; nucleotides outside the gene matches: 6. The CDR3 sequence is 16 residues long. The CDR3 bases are TGTGCCAGTAGTATAGCGACAGGGCGAAACAATCAGCCCCAGCATTTT. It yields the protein CASSIATGRNNQPQHF.

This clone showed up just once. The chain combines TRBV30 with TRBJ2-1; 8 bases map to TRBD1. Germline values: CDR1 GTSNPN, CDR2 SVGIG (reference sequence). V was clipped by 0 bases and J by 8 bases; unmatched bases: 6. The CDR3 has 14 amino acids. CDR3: CAWSVQGATDEQFF. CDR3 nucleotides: TGTGCCTGGAGTGTTCAGGGGGCTACCGATGAGCAGTTCTTC.

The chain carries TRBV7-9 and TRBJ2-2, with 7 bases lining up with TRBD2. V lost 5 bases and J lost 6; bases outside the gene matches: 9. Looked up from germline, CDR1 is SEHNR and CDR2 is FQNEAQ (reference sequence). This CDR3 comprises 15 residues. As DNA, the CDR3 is TGTGCCAGCAGCCTTACTAGCGTAGACTCCGGGGAGCTGTTTTTT. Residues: CASSLTSVDSGELFF.

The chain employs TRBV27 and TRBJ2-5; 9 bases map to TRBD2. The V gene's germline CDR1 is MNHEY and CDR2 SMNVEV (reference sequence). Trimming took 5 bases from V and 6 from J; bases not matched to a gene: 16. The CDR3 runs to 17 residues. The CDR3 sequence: CASSMPGGGAGVKTQYF. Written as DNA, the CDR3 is TGTGCCAGCAGTATGCCAGGCGGGGGGGCGGGCGTAAAGACCCAGTACTTC.

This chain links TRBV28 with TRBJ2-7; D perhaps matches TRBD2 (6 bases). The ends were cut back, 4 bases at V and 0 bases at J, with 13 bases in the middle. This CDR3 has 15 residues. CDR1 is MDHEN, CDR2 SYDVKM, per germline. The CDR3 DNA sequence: TGTGCCAGCAGTTCCATAGCGGTTAGCTCCTACGAGCAGTACTTC. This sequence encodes CASSSIAVSSYEQYF.

The chain's CDR3 is CASGWGLETDTQYF. DNA of the CDR3: TGTGCTAGTGGTTGGGGACTAGAAACAGATACGCAGTATTTT. This chain connects TRBV12-5 to TRBJ2-3; 8 bases are a match to TRBD2. The CDR3 sequence is 14 residues long. Germline CDR1 is LGHNT and CDR2 is FRNRAP. Losses at the gene ends were 4 bases for V and 3 bases for J; bases not matched to a gene: 3.

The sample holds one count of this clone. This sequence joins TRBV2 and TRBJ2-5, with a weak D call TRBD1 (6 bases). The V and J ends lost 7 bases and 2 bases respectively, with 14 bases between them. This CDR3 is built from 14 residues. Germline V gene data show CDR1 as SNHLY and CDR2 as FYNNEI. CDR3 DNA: TGTGCCAGCACGCGTCTGGGGACACAAGAGACCCAGTACTTC. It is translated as CASTRLGTQETQYF.